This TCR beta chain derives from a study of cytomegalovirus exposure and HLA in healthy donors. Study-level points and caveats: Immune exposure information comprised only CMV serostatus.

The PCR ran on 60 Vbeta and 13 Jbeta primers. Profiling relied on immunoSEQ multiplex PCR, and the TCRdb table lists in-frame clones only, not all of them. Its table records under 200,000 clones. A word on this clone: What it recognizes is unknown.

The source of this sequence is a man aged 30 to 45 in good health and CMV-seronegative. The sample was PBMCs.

Here the CDR3 DNA reads TGCGCCAGCAGCCAAGACCAATGGCAGGGGACGAGCAATCAGCCCCAGCATTTT. This codes for CASSQDQWQGTSNQPQHF. This rearrangement joins TRBV4-3 to TRBJ1-5; the D gene is possibly TRBD1 (6 bases). The CDR3 is 18 amino acids. Germline assignment: CDR1 LGHNA and CDR2 YSLEER. Trimming cost V 0 bases and J 1 base, with 16 bases left between them.